A selection of T cell receptor beta chains follows, all from one sample in a study of blood T cell repertoires in COVID-19. Clones were sequenced by immunoSEQ multiplex PCR, and TCRdb holds only the in-frame ones, with some missing. The table lists over 200,000 clones, 87% of them singletons, with 1.5% to 2% in the top ten. Sequences were obtained from peripheral blood. The receptor set was obtained from a man aged 35 to 55 with active or convalescent COVID-19. CDR3s include the opening cysteine and the closing phenylalanine or tryptophan. Fields, in order: V gene, J gene, clone size, D gene, CDR3 DNA, CDR3 protein. A D gene is named only where the DNA matches it firmly. Only part of the rows carry a size: once, few, many, or a class if the clone is expanded.

TRBV19	TRBJ1-5	.	.	TGTGCCAGTAGAACAACAGGGAGCGTTCAGCCCCAGCATTTT	CASRTTGSVQPQHF
TRBV28	TRBJ1-6	few	.	TGTGCCAGCAATCCTCGAGAGGGAAGGTCGAATTCACCCCTCCACTTT	CASNPREGRSNSPLHF
TRBV7-3	TRBJ2-6	once	.	TGTGCCAGCAGCCCGCAAGGTCGGAGCTCTGGGGCCAACGTCCTGACTTTC	CASSPQGRSSGANVLTF
TRBV28	TRBJ2-5	once	TRBD2	TGTGCCAGCAGTCCCAGACTAGCGGGGCCCCAAGAGACCCAGTACTTC	CASSPRLAGPQETQYF
TRBV2	TRBJ1-4	once	.	TGTGCCAGCAGATCGGGAGCAACTAATGAAAAACTGTTTTTT	CASRSGATNEKLFF
TRBV19	TRBJ1-1	.	.	TGTGCCAGTAGTATGCCGGGGAACCTGAACACTGAAGCTTTCTTT	CASSMPGNLNTEAFF
TRBV29-1	TRBJ1-2	.	.	TGCAGCGTTGAAGGGGGGCTATTCCCTTCCGGCTATGGCTACACCTTC	CSVEGGLFPSGYGYTF
TRBV3-1/TRBV3-2	TRBJ2-1	.	.	TGTGCCAGCAGCCAAGGCCTAGCCAGGAGGGGGGGGCACAATGAGCAGTTCTTC	CASSQGLARRGGHNEQFF
TRBV6-5	TRBJ2-7	.	.	TGTGCCAGCAGCGACAGACCCTTTATGGGGGAGCAGTACTTC	CASSDRPFMGEQYF
TRBV19	TRBJ1-6	.	TRBD1	TGTGCCAGTAGTATATTGGCAGGGGGCGCGGATTCACCCCTCCACTTT	CASSILAGGADSPLHF
TRBV18	TRBJ2-5	.	.	TGTGCCAGCTCACCCCTTCAAGAGACCCAGTACTTC	CASSPLQETQYF
TRBV5-1	TRBJ1-1	.	TRBD1	TGCGCCAGCAGCTCGGACAGGGGGCGGTTCACTGAAGCTTTCTTT	CASSSDRGRFTEAFF
TRBV4-1	TRBJ1-1	.	TRBD1	TGCGCCAGCAGCCAAGATAAGGGGGCGAACACTGAAGCTTTCTTT	CASSQDKGANTEAFF